This T cell receptor (beta chain) was obtained from a study of blood T cell repertoires in COVID-19. Study background: Acute and convalescent COVID-19 samples came from the United States, Italy and Spain. PBMCs, B-cell-depleted T cells, or T cells provided the cDNA or gDNA that made up the material.

Here immunoSEQ multiplex PCR was the method, and the copy in TCRdb shows in-frame clones only, minus some. The data contain under 300,000 clones, 83% of them singletons. Sequencing used peripheral blood. The sequence was obtained from a man between 60 and 75 years old who had recovered from COVID-19.

The CDR3 sequence is CAISRGGAYNEQFF. The CDR3 DNA reads TGTGCCATCAGTAGGGGAGGGGCCTACAATGAGCAGTTCTTC. The chain carries TRBV10-3 and TRBJ2-1, with TRBD2 matching over 7 bases. Germline CDR1 reads ENHRY; CDR2 reads SYGVKD. The CDR3 is made up of 14 amino acids. The trim removed 5 bases at V and 2 bases at J, leaving 3 bases unmatched.